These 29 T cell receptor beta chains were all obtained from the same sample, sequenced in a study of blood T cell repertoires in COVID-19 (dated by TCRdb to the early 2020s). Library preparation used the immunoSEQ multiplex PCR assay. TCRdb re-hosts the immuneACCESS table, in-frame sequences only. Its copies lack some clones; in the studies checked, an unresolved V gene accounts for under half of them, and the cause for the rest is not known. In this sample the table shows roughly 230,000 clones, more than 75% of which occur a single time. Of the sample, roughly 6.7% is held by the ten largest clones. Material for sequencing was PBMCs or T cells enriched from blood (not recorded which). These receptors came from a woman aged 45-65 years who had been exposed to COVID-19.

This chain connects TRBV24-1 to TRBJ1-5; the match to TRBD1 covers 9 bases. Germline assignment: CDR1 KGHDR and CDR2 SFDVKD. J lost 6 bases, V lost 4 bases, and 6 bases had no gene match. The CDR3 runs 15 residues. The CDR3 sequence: CATSDTGGAGQPQHF. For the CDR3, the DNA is TGTGCCACCAGTGACACAGGGGGCGCGGGTCAGCCCCAGCATTTT.

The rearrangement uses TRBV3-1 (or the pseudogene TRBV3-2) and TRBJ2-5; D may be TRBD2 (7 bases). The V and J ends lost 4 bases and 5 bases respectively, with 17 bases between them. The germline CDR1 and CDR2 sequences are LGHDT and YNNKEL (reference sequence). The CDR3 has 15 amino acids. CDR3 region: CASSLRTGGRETQYF. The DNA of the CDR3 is TGTGCCAGCAGCCTTCGGACGGGGGGCCGGGAGACCCAGTACTTC.

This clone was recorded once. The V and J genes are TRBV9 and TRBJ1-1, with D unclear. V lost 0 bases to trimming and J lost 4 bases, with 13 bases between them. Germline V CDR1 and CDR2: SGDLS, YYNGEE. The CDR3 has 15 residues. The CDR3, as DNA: TGTGCCAGCAGCGTAGATTGGGCAGATAGCACTGAAGCTTTCTTT. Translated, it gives CASSVDWADSTEAFF.

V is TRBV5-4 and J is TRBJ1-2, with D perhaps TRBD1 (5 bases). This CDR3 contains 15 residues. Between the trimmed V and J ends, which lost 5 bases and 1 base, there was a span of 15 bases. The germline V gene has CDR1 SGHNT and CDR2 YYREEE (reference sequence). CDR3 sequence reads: CASRGGTSDNYGYTF. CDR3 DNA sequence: TGTGCCAGCAGGGGGGGGACTTCCGATAACTATGGCTACACCTTC.

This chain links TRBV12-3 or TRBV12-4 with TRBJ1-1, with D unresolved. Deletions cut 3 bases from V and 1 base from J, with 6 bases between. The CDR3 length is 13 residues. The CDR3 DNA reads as TGTGCCAGCAGTTTCTATGGGAACACTGAAGCTTTCTTT. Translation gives CASSFYGNTEAFF.

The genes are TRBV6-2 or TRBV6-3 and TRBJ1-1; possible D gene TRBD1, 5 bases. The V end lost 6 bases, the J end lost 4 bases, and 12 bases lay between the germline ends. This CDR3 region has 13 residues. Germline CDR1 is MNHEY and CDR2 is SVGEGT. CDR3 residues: CASSRGGGTEAFF. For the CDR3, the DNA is TGTGCCAGCAGCCGCGGCGGGGGCACTGAAGCTTTCTTT.

The DNA for the CDR3 is TGTGCCAGCAGCCGCCGTCGACAGGTAAAACTGTTTTTT. Amino acids: CASSRRRQVKLFF. The chain employs TRBV21-1 and TRBJ1-4; the D call in the table, TRBD1, was not verified against the DNA. TRBV21-1 is listed as a pseudogene. This CDR3 has 13 residues.

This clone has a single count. The CDR3 loop is CASSYFVDEQFF. As DNA, the CDR3 is TGTGCCAGCAGTTACTTTGTCGATGAGCAGTTCTTC. This sequence joins TRBV6-2 or TRBV6-3 and TRBJ2-1; D unresolved. The ends were cut back, 1 base at V and 8 bases at J, with 6 bases in the middle. CDR3 length: 12 residues. Germline V gene data show CDR1 as MNHEY and CDR2 as SVGEGT.

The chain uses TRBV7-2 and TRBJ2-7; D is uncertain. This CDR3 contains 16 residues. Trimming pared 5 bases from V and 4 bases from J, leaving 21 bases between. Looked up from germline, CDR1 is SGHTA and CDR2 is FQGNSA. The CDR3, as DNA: TGTGCCAGCAGCCCCTCCCACAGCTTCCTTCGGTACGAGCAGTACTTC. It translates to CASSPSHSFLRYEQYF.

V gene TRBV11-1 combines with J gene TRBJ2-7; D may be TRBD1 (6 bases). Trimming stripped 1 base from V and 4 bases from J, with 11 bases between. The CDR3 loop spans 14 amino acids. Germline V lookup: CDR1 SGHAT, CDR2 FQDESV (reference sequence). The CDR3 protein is CASSLVLQGYEQYF. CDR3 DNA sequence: TGTGCCAGCAGCTTAGTCCTACAGGGATACGAGCAGTACTTC.

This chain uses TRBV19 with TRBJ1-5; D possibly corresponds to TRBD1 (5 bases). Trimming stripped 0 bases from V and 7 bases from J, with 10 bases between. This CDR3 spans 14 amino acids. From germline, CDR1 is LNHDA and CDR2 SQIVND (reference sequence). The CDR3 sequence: CASSIDQGYQPQHF. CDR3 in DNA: TGTGCCAGTAGTATAGACCAGGGTTACCAGCCCCAGCATTTT.

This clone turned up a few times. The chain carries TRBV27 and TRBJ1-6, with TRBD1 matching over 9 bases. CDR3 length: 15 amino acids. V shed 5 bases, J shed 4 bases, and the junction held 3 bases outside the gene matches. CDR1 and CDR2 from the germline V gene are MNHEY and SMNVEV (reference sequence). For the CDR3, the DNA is TGTGCCAGCAGTGCACAGGGGGCTTATAATTCACCCCTCCACTTT. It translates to CASSAQGAYNSPLHF.

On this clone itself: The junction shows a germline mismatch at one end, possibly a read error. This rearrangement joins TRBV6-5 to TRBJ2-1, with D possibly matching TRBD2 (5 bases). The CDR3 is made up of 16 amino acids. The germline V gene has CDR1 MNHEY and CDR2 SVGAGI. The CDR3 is CASSYKRAQTYNEQFF. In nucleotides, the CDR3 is TGTGCCAGCAGTTACAAGAGGGCACAGACCTATAATGAGCAGTTCTTC.

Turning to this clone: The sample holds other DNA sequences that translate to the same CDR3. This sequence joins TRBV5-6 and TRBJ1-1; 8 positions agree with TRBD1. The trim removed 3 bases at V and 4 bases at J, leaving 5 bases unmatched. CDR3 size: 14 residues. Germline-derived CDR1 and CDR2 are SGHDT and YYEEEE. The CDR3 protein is CASSSGQGTTEAFF. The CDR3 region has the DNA TGTGCCAGCAGCTCCGGACAGGGAACCACTGAAGCTTTCTTT.

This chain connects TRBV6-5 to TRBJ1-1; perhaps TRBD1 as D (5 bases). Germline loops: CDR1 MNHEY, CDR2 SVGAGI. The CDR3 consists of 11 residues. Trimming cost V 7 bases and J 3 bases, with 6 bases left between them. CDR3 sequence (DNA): TGTGCCAGCAAGGGGTACACTGAAGCTTTCTTT. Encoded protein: CASKGYTEAFF.

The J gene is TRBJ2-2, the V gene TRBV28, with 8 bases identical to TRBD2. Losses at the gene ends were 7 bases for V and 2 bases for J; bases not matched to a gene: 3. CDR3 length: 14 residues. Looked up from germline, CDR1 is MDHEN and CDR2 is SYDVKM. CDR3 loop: CASTAGVNTGELFF. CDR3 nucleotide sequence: TGTGCCAGCACAGCGGGGGTAAACACCGGGGAGCTGTTTTTT.

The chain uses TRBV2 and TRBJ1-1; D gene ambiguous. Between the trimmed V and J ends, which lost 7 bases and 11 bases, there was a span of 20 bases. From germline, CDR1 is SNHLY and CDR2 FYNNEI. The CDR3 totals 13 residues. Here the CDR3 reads CASIEGRGVGAFF. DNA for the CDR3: TGTGCCAGCATCGAGGGCAGAGGCGTGGGGGCTTTCTTT.

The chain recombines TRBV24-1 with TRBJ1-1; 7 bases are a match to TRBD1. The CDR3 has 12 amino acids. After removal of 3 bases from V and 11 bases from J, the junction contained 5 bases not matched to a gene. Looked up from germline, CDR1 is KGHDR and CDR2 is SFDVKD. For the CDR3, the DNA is TGTGCCACCAGTGATGTCACAGGGGAGGCTTTCTTT. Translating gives CATSDVTGEAFF.

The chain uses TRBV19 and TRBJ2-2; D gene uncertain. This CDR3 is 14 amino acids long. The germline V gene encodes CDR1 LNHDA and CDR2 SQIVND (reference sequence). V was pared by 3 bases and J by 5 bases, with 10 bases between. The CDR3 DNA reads TGTGCCAGTAGTATTGGGCTCCGAACCGGGGAGCTGTTTTTT. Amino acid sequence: CASSIGLRTGELFF.

Here the CDR3 DNA reads TGTGCCAGCAGCCATCCGGGGGGCAGGGCCGGAAACACCATATATTTT. Amino acids: CASSHPGGRAGNTIYF. V usage is TRBV14 and J usage is TRBJ1-3, with TRBD1 as a possible D gene (6 bases). The length of the CDR3 is 16 residues. Germline assignment: CDR1 SGHDN and CDR2 FVKESK. With 3 bases removed from V and 4 bases from J, the gap between germline ends came to 16 bases.

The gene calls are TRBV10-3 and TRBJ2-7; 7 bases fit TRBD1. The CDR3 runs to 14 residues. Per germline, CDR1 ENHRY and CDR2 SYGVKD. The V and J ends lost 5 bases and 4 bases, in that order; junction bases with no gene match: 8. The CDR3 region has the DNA TGTGCCATCAGTCCCGCGAGCAGGGGGTACGAGCAGTACTTC. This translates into CAISPASRGYEQYF.

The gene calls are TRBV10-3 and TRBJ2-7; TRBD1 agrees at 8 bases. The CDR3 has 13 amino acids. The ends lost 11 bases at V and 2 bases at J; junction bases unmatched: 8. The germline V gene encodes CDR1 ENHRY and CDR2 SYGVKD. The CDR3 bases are TGTGCCGTCCGGACAGGGCACCCCTACGAGCAGTACTTC. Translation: CAVRTGHPYEQYF.

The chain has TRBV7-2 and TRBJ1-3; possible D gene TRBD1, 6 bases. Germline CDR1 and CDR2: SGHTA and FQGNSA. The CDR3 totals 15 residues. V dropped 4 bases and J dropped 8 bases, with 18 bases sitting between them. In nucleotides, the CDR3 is TGTGCCAGCAGCTACCCTGGGGGGGGCTGGGACACCATATATTTT. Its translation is CASSYPGGGWDTIYF.

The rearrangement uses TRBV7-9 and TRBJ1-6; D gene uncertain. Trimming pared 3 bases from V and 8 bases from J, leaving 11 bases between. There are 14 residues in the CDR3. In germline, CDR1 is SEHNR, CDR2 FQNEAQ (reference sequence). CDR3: CASSLNGEYSPLHF. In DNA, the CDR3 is TGTGCCAGCAGCTTGAACGGAGAGTATTCACCCCTCCACTTT.

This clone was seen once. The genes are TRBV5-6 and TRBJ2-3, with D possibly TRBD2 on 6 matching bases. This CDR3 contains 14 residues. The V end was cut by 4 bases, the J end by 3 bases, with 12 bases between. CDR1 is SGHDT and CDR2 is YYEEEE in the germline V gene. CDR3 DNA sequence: TGTGCCAGCAGCAAGGGACTTTATACAGATACGCAGTATTTT. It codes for CASSKGLYTDTQYF.

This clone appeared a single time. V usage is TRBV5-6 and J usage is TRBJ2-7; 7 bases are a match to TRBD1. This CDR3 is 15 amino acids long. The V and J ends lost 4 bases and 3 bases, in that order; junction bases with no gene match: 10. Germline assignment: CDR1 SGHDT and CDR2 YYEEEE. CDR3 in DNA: TGTGCCAGCAGCCGCCCGGGACAGAATCTCTACGAGCAGTACTTC. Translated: CASSRPGQNLYEQYF.

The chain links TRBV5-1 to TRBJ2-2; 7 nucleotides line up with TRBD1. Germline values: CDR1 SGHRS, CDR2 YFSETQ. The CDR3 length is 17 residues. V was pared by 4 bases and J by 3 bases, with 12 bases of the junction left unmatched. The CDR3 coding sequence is TGCGCCAGCAGCCGGAAGAAAGGGGGCTTCGACACCGGGGAGCTGTTTTTT. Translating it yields CASSRKKGGFDTGELFF.

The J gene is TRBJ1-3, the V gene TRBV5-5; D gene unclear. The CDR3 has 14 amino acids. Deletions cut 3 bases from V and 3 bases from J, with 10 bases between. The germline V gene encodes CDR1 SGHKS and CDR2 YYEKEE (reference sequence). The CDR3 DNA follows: TGTGCCAGCAGCTCAAGTGGCCGTGGAAACACCATATATTTT. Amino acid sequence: CASSSSGRGNTIYF.

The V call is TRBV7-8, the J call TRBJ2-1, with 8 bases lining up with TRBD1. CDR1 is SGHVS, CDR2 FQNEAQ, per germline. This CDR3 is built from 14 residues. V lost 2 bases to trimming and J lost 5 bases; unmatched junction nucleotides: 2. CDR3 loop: CASSLQGADNEQFF. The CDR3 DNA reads TGTGCCAGCAGCTTACAGGGGGCGGACAATGAGCAGTTCTTC.